A single sample gave rise to the 4 T cell receptor beta chains below, sequenced in a study of blood T cell repertoires in COVID-19. The protocol was immunoSEQ multiplex PCR, while the TCRdb copy is restricted to in-frame clones and leaves out a portion. The data show over 100,000 clones, roughly 85% seen once. Sequencing was done on a sample of peripheral blood. The receptors here all came from a man in his forties with acute or convalescent COVID-19.

The chain recombines TRBV6-2 or TRBV6-3 with TRBJ2-3; D not resolved. The V gene's germline CDR1 is MNHEY and CDR2 SVGEGT. Trimming removed 0 bases from V and 5 bases from J, with 3 bases in between. The CDR3 totals 12 residues. CDR3 region: CASSYSIDTQYF. The CDR3, as DNA: TGTGCCAGCAGTTACTCCATAGATACGCAGTATTTT.

The gene calls are TRBV3-1 (or the pseudogene TRBV3-2) and TRBJ1-6; TRBD1 matches at 7 bases. V dropped 3 bases and J dropped 6; count of bases not matched to a gene: 8. The germline CDR1 and CDR2 sequences are LGHDT and YNNKEL (reference sequence). This CDR3 is 16 amino acids long. The CDR3 here is CASSHRTGGRNSPLHF. CDR3 in DNA: TGTGCCAGCAGCCACCGGACAGGAGGGCGTAATTCACCCCTCCACTTT.

The rearrangement links TRBV9 to TRBJ2-1, with TRBD2 matching over 9 bases. CDR3 length: 15 amino acids. V was pared by 0 bases and J by 6 bases, with 4 bases of the junction left unmatched. Germline values: CDR1 SGDLS, CDR2 YYNGEE. CDR3 nucleotide sequence: TGTGCCAGCAGCGTAGTTAGCGGGGGCTTCAATGAGCAGTTCTTC. Protein product: CASSVVSGGFNEQFF. Drawing the rest from reference TRBV9 and TRBJ2-1, the complete variable domain is DSGVTQTPKHLITATGQRVTLRCSPRSGDLSVYWYQQSLDQGLQFLIQYYNGEERAKGNILERFSAQQFPDLHSELNLSSLELGDSALYFCASSVVSGGFNEQFFGPGTRLTVL.

V and J are TRBV7-2 and TRBJ2-5, with D possibly being TRBD2 (6 bases). CDR1 and CDR2 from the germline V gene are SGHTA and FQGNSA. The CDR3 length is 14 residues. The V end was cut by 3 bases, the J end by 2 bases, with 10 bases between. The CDR3 DNA reads TGTGCCAGCAGCTTTTCCGGGGGTCAAGAGACCCAGTACTTC. This codes for CASSFSGGQETQYF.